These 21 T cell receptor beta chains originate from one sample sequenced in a study of beta chain features in type 1 diabetes (dated by TCRdb to 2016 to 2019). The investigation overall reported the following: In all four CD4+ subsets, TCRB CDR3 length was moderately but significantly shorter in type 1 diabetes patients.

The method was the immunoSEQ multiplex PCR assay. The entire isolated RNA was reverse transcribed using the High Capacity cDNA Reverse Transcription Kit, and thus expressed TCRB transcripts were sequenced. In TCRdb, the immuneACCESS table is reduced to in-frame sequences with V and J assigned. These tables do not hold every clone; where another copy was compared, an unresolved V gene accounts for under half, and the others remain unexplained. The sample records 250,000 to 300,000 clones, roughly an eighth of which are singletons. The top ten hold approximately 0.015% of the sample. No antigen has been identified for these receptors. Sample: naive CD4+ T cells from blood. Read against the paper, the sample's cell subset or site label means: true naive CD4+ T cells. The receptors originated from a man aged 25-45 years with type 1 diabetes.

The chain is built from TRBV7-6 and TRBJ1-4; D gene ambiguous. The germline V gene encodes CDR1 SGHVS and CDR2 FNYEAQ. The CDR3 runs 15 residues. V gave up 3 bases and J gave up 3 bases, with 11 bases separating them. The chain's CDR3 is CASSLPAGANEKLFF. CDR3 nucleotides: TGTGCCAGCAGCTTGCCGGCAGGCGCTAATGAAAAACTGTTTTTT.

V is TRBV11-2 and J is TRBJ2-3, with TRBD2 identical over 11 bases. The J segment lost 3 bases and the V segment lost 3 bases, leaving 2 bases of the junction unmatched. CDR1 and CDR2 (germline): SGHAT, FQNNGV. CDR3 length equals 15 residues. CDR3 sequence (DNA): TGTGCCAGCAGCTTCCCTAGCGGGAGGACAGATACGCAGTATTTT. It encodes CASSFPSGRTDTQYF.

The chain employs TRBV4-2 and TRBJ1-1; tentative D call: TRBD1 (6 bases). Trimming took off 3 bases at V and 3 bases at J, with 17 bases between the two ends. There are 16 residues in the CDR3. In germline, CDR1 is LGHNA, CDR2 YNFKEQ. This chain's CDR3 is CASSHSKAAGDTEAFF. For the CDR3, the DNA is TGTGCCAGCAGCCACTCTAAGGCGGCAGGGGACACTGAAGCTTTCTTT.

The chain joins TRBV2 to TRBJ1-2, with TRBD1 matching 8 bases. The CDR3 runs to 12 residues. CDR1 SNHLY and CDR2 FYNNEI come from the germline V gene. Trimming cost V 4 bases and J 8 bases; bases outside gene matches: 3. This chain's CDR3 is CASSVGTGGYTF. The DNA of the CDR3 is TGTGCCAGCAGTGTAGGGACAGGCGGCTACACCTTC.

This clone has only a few counts. The chain uses TRBV18 and TRBJ2-1; a weak D match, TRBD2 (5 bases). Trimming pared 3 bases from V and 4 bases from J, leaving 19 bases between. This CDR3 is 17 amino acids long. CDR1 KGHSH and CDR2 LQKENI come from the germline V gene. CDR3 sequence (DNA): TGTGCCAGCTCACCGCCTAGCTCCGTCACCATTTACAATGAGCAGTTCTTC. Translated, it gives CASSPPSSVTIYNEQFF.

In its sample, this clone was seen a few times. The chain employs TRBV7-9 and TRBJ2-3; tentative D call: TRBD2 (5 bases). The length of the CDR3 is 12 residues. CDR1 and CDR2 (germline): SEHNR, FQNEAQ (reference sequence). Trimming took 3 bases from V and 6 from J, leaving 7 bases between them. CDR3 sequence reads: CASSFSADTQYF. The CDR3 DNA sequence: TGTGCCAGCAGCTTTAGCGCGGATACGCAGTATTTT.

This clone has more than one count but fewer than ten. This chain links TRBV18 with TRBJ2-5; the D is unclear. Germline V gives CDR1 KGHSH, CDR2 LQKENI. The germline V and J ends were trimmed by 5 bases and 1 base, with 5 bases remaining between them. The CDR3 is 12 residues long. CDR3: CASSVSQETQYF. CDR3 sequence (DNA): TGTGCCAGCTCAGTCAGCCAAGAGACCCAGTACTTC.

The rearrangement joins TRBV18 to TRBJ2-3, with D tentatively TRBD2 (6 bases). This CDR3 contains 16 residues. Germline lookup yields CDR1 KGHSH and CDR2 LQKENI. The V gene lost 2 bases and the J gene lost 0 bases, with 12 bases spanning the gap. CDR3 sequence reads: CASSPRLAKSTDTQYF. The CDR3 nucleotides are TGTGCCAGCTCACCAAGGCTAGCGAAGAGCACAGATACGCAGTATTTT.

This CDR3 reads CASSLVSGSLPNNEQFF. The CDR3 DNA reads TGTGCCAGCAGCCTCGTGAGCGGGAGCCTCCCTAACAATGAGCAGTTCTTC. The rearrangement uses TRBV9 and TRBJ2-1; TRBD2 agrees at 8 bases. Looked up from germline, CDR1 is SGDLS and CDR2 is YYNGEE. V gave up 4 bases and J gave up 5 bases; unmatched junction bases: 14. The CDR3 length is 17 residues.

V is TRBV7-2 and J is TRBJ2-1; no clear D. The CDR3 is 13 residues long. Germline loops: CDR1 SGHTA, CDR2 FQGNSA. Trimming cost V 3 bases and J 5 bases, with 8 bases left between them. CDR3 in amino acids: CASSFYSNNEQFF. CDR3 sequence (DNA): TGTGCCAGCAGCTTTTACAGTAACAATGAGCAGTTCTTC.

This clone was seen only a few times. This chain joins TRBV7-9 and TRBJ2-3; the match to TRBD2 covers 9 bases. V lost 7 bases and J lost 0; bases outside the gene matches: 8. This CDR3 spans 16 amino acids. Germline V gives CDR1 SEHNR, CDR2 FQNEAQ (reference sequence). The CDR3 sequence is CASNPRLAGSTDTQYF. The CDR3, as DNA: TGTGCCAGCAACCCCCGGCTAGCGGGAAGCACAGATACGCAGTATTTT.

CDR3 region: CSSPGGAGTDTQYF. CDR3 in DNA: TGCAGCTCCCCGGGGGGAGCGGGCACAGATACGCAGTATTTT. This chain joins TRBV29-1 and TRBJ2-3, with 7 bases lining up with TRBD2. The CDR3 loop spans 14 amino acids. V was pared by 8 bases and J by 1 base, with 9 bases of the junction left unmatched. From germline, CDR1 is SQVTM and CDR2 ANQGSEA.

There are a few counts of this clone. V gene TRBV28 combines with J gene TRBJ1-5; a possible D gene is TRBD1 (6 bases). Germline V gene lookup returns CDR1 MDHEN and CDR2 SYDVKM. The CDR3 sequence is 15 residues long. Trimming stripped 3 bases from V and 6 bases from J, with 15 bases between. The CDR3 reads CASSFLQGVGQPQHF. The CDR3 DNA is TGTGCCAGCAGTTTTCTACAGGGTGTCGGTCAGCCCCAGCATTTT.

This chain joins TRBV10-3 and TRBJ2-5; TRBD1 aligns across 10 bases. Germline loops: CDR1 ENHRY, CDR2 SYGVKD. The CDR3 extends over 14 amino acids. With V trimmed by 5 bases and J by 2 bases, 2 bases remained unmatched. The CDR3: CAISPGQGQETQYF. CDR3 bases: TGTGCCATCAGTCCGGGACAGGGGCAAGAGACCCAGTACTTC.

The chain combines TRBV5-4 with TRBJ2-1; a possible D gene is TRBD2 (6 bases). Per germline, CDR1 SGHNT and CDR2 YYREEE (reference sequence). The CDR3 totals 15 residues. Between the trimmed V and J ends, which lost 8 bases and 0 bases, there was a span of 15 bases. CDR3 loop: CASHRPGGSYNEQFF. In nucleotides, the CDR3 is TGTGCCAGTCACCGCCCCGGGGGCTCCTACAATGAGCAGTTCTTC. Looking up the rest from reference TRBV5-4 and TRBJ2-1 gives the full variable domain: ETGVTQSPTHLIKTRGQQVTLRCSSQSGHNTVSWYQQALGQGPQFIFQYYREEENGRGNFPPRFSGLQFPNYSSELNVNALELDDSALYLCASHRPGGSYNEQFFGPGTRLTVL.

This clone was observed a few times. The chain is built from TRBV5-4 and TRBJ2-1; 8 bases line up with TRBD2. The V and J ends lost 0 bases and 3 bases, in that order; junction bases with no gene match: 8. Germline assignment: CDR1 SGHNT and CDR2 YYREEE (reference sequence). The CDR3 runs to 17 residues. This CDR3 reads CASSLALSGSGYNEQFF. CDR3 DNA: TGTGCCAGCAGCTTGGCATTAAGCGGGAGCGGCTACAATGAGCAGTTCTTC.

The chain has TRBV29-1 and TRBJ2-3; TRBD1 agrees at 8 bases. The CDR3 runs to 15 residues. V shed 4 bases and J 2 bases; nucleotides not matched to a gene: 8. The germline CDR1 and CDR2 sequences are SQVTM and ANQGSEA. The CDR3 spells CSVGLTGGNTDTQYF. CDR3 nucleotide sequence: TGCAGCGTTGGACTTACAGGGGGGAACACAGATACGCAGTATTTT.

The CDR3 region has the DNA TGTGCCAGCAGCTTAGAACAGGCCAGCTATGGCTACACCTTC. Its protein is CASSLEQASYGYTF. The chain uses TRBV7-2 and TRBJ1-2, with D maybe TRBD1 (5 bases). CDR3 size: 14 residues. Trimming left V 1 base short and J 4 bases short, with 10 bases between. Germline V gives CDR1 SGHTA, CDR2 FQGNSA.

In this sample, this clone turned up a few times. The V gene is TRBV10-2, the J gene TRBJ2-7; no reliable D call. CDR3 length: 11 amino acids. Per the germline V gene, CDR1 is WSHSY and CDR2 is SAAADI. V gave up 5 bases and J gave up 6 bases, with 8 bases separating them. CDR3 residues: CASSSQREQYF. The CDR3 DNA is TGCGCCAGCAGTTCTCAGCGCGAGCAGTACTTC.

The table lists this clone with a few counts. V is TRBV25-1 and J is TRBJ2-3, with TRBD2 identical over 8 bases. Per germline, CDR1 MGHDK and CDR2 SYGVNS. The V and J ends lost 7 bases and 4 bases, in that order; junction bases with no gene match: 7. This CDR3 has 14 residues. Here the CDR3 DNA reads TGTGCCAGCATCCCCCCGGGAGGGTCAGATACGCAGTATTTT. Translating it yields CASIPPGGSDTQYF.

In its sample, this clone was seen a few times. The chain is built from TRBV5-1 and TRBJ2-6, with 8 bases matching TRBD1. CDR3 length: 16 amino acids. Losses at the gene ends were 2 bases for V and 4 bases for J; bases not matched to a gene: 5. The germline gives CDR1 SGHRS, CDR2 YFSETQ. CDR3 DNA: TGCGCCAGCAGCTTACCGGGACAGGCCGGGGCCAACGTCCTGACTTTC. This translates into CASSLPGQAGANVLTF.